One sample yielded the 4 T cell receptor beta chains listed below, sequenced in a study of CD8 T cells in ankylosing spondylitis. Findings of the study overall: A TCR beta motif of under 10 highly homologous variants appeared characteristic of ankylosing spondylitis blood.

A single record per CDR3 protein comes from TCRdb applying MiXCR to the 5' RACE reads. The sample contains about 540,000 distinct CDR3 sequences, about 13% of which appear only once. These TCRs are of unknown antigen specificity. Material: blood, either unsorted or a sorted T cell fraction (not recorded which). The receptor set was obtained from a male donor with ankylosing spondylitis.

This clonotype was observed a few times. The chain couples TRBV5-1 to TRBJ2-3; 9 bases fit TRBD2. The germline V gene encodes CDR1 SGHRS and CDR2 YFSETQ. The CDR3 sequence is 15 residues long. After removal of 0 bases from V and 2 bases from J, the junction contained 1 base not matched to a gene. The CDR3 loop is CASSLGTSDTDTQYF. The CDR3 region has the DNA TGCGCCAGCAGCTTGGGGACTAGCGACACAGATACGCAGTATTTT.

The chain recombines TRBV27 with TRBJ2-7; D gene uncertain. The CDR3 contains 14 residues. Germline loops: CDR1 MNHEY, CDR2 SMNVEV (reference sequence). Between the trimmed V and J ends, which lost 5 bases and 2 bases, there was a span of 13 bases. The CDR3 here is CASSQLKGPYEQYF. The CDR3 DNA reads TGTGCCAGCAGTCAGCTTAAAGGGCCCTACGAGCAGTACTTC.

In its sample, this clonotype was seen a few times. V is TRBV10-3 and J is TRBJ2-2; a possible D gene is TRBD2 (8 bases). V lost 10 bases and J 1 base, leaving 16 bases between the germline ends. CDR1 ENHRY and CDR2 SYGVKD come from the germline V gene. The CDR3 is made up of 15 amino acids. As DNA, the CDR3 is TGTGCCACCGGGGGGGACAGAAGGAACACCGGGGAGCTGTTTTTT. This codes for CATGGDRRNTGELFF.

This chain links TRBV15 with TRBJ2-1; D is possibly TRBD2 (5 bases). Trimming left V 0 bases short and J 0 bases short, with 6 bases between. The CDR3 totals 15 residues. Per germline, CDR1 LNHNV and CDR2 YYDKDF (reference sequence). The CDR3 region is CATSRDSGSYNEQFF. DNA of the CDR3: TGTGCCACCAGCAGAGACAGCGGCTCCTACAATGAGCAGTTCTTC. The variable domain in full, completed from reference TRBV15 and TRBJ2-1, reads DAMVIQNPRYQVTQFGKPVTLSCSQTLNHNVMYWYQQKSSQAPKLLFHYYDKDFNNEADTPDNFQSRRPNTSFCFLDIRSPGLGDTAMYLCATSRDSGSYNEQFFGPGTRLTVL.